The present T cell receptor beta chain was sequenced within a study of cytomegalovirus exposure and HLA in healthy donors. The wider study: From donors who were HLA-typed, an early data release held 65 million to 85 million unique TCRs.

As concerns this clone: Its target is not known.

The CDR3 sequence is 11 residues long. Looked up from germline, CDR1 is MDHEN and CDR2 is SYDVKM. V was trimmed by 8 bases and J by 3 bases, leaving 8 bases between them. The study ran its PCR with 60 Vbeta and 13 Jbeta primers. Libraries were prepared by immunoSEQ multiplex PCR; TCRdb keeps only in-frame clonotypes and omits some of them. This table has 95,000 to 150,000 clones, over 70% appearing once. Study-wide findings and caveats: Rare TCR sequences predominated, though certain public TCRs were found in many donors. Across HLA loci, a later analysis found differing TCR association rates, with DRB1 most and HLA-C fewest.

The sequenced sample was PBMCs. This chain connects TRBV28 to TRBJ2-7; a weak D match, TRBD2 (5 bases). The sequence derives from a female donor in good health and CMV-seropositive. Here the CDR3 DNA reads TGTGCCAGCTCCGGGATCTACGAGCAGTACTTC. Translating gives CASSGIYEQYF. The full variable domain, in which reference TRBV28 and TRBJ2-7 provide the parts outside the CDR3, is DVKVTQSSRYLVKRTGEKVFLECVQDMDHENMFWYRQDPGLGLRLIYFSYDVKMKEKGDIPEGYSVSREKKERFSLILESASTNQTSMYLCASSGIYEQYFGPGTRLTVT.